What follows are 19 T cell receptor beta chains derived from one specimen sequenced in a study of CD8+CD57+ T cells in acquired aplastic anemia. Patients picked for sequencing had shown CD8+CD57+ cell expansion detected by flow cytometry. Genomic DNA acted as the template from which TCR beta VDJ combination and CDR3 sequence profiling were carried out. One entry per CDR3 protein results from TCRdb running MiXCR on the reads. The repertoire holds some 140,000 distinct CDR3 sequences, with about 50% as singletons. Sequenced input: sorted CD4+, CD8+, or CD8+CD57+ T cells (not recorded which) from PBMCs. These receptors originate from a human donor with aplastic anemia.

V is TRBV20-1 and J is TRBJ1-3, with unresolved D. CDR1 is DFQATT and CDR2 is SNEGSKA in the germline V gene (reference sequence). The CDR3 has 11 residues. V was shortened by 6 bases and J by 2 bases, with 5 bases between the two germline ends. The CDR3 protein is CSATTGNTIYF. CDR3 in DNA: TGCAGTGCGACGACTGGAAACACCATATATTTT.

The chain joins TRBV15 to TRBJ1-1; D is uncertain. V lost 0 bases to trimming and J lost 2 bases, with 7 bases between them. The CDR3 has 14 amino acids. Germline V gene sequence: CDR1 LNHNV, CDR2 YYDKDF (reference sequence). The chain's CDR3 is CATSRDYVNTEAFF. In DNA form, the CDR3 reads TGTGCCACCAGCAGAGATTACGTCAACACTGAAGCTTTCTTT.

The V and J genes are TRBV10-3 and TRBJ1-5; TRBD1 agrees at 7 bases. CDR1 and CDR2 from the germline V gene are ENHRY and SYGVKD. V lost 6 bases, J lost 0 bases, and 2 bases stayed unmatched. The CDR3 runs to 14 residues. In nucleotides, the CDR3 is TGTGCCATCAGGCAGGGGGATAGCAATCAGCCCCAGCATTTT. This gives the protein CAIRQGDSNQPQHF.

This clonotype occurred many times. V gene TRBV4-1 combines with J gene TRBJ2-2; D is unresolved. This CDR3 has 11 residues. Germline V CDR1 and CDR2: MGHRA, YSYEKL. V lost 6 bases, J lost 2 bases, and 1 base lay in between. DNA for the CDR3: TGCGCCAGCAGAAACACCGGGGAGCTGTTTTTT. Amino acids: CASRNTGELFF.

This clonotype was recorded many times. The chain has TRBV19 and TRBJ1-1; 10 positions match TRBD1. After removal of 4 bases from V and 4 bases from J, the junction contained 9 bases not matched to a gene. This CDR3 contains 16 residues. The germline V gene has CDR1 LNHDA and CDR2 SQIVND (reference sequence). The CDR3 reads CASSTHDRGRATEAFF. Written as DNA, the CDR3 is TGTGCCAGTAGTACCCACGACAGGGGGCGAGCCACTGAAGCTTTCTTT. The full variable domain, completed using reference TRBV19 and TRBJ1-1, is DGGITQSPKYLFRKEGQNVTLSCEQNLNHDAMYWYRQDPGQGLRLIYYSQIVNDFQKGDIAEGYSVSREKKESFPLTVTSAQKNPTAFYLCASSTHDRGRATEAFFGQGTRLTVV.

The rearrangement uses TRBV29-1 and TRBJ2-3, with D tentatively TRBD1 or TRBD2 (5 bases each). Germline V gene lookup returns CDR1 SQVTM and CDR2 ANQGSEA. The CDR3 extends over 13 amino acids. The V end lost 1 base, the J end lost 14 bases, and 19 bases lay between the germline ends. Here the CDR3 reads CSVEGMDERDPYF. CDR3 bases: TGCAGCGTTGAAGGGATGGACGAAAGGGACCCGTATTTT.

This clonotype was observed once. Given a much more abundant clone one base away, this may be a read error. The chain joins TRBV6-1 to TRBJ2-5; 10 nucleotides agree with TRBD2. In germline, CDR1 is MNHNS, CDR2 SASEGT. The CDR3 has 16 residues. Losses at the gene ends were 2 bases for V and 3 bases for J; bases not matched to a gene: 6. The CDR3 sequence is CASSELAGGWEETQYF. For the CDR3, the DNA is TGTGCCAGCAGTGAATTAGCGGGGGGATGGGAAGAGACCCAGTACTTC.

This clonotype was observed many times. V and J are TRBV12-3 or TRBV12-4 and TRBJ2-1, with D hard to call. Trimming cost V 2 bases and J 1 base, with 6 bases left between them. The CDR3 loop spans 14 amino acids. The CDR3 sequence is CASSLRLSYNEQFF. CDR3 bases: TGTGCCAGCAGTTTACGACTGTCCTACAATGAGCAGTTCTTC.

This clonotype occurred a few times. The gene calls are TRBV5-1 and TRBJ2-7; tentatively, D is TRBD1 (5 bases). Germline-derived CDR1 and CDR2 are SGHRS and YFSETQ. CDR3 length: 14 residues. The germline V and J ends were trimmed by 4 bases and 6 bases, with 17 bases remaining between them. Here the CDR3 DNA reads TGCGCCAGCAGCCCAGGGCAGGGCTTCGGCGAGCAGTACTTC. Its protein is CASSPGQGFGEQYF.

At least ten counts were recorded for this clonotype. This chain connects TRBV5-4 to TRBJ2-7; D remains unclear. The CDR3 is made up of 12 amino acids. Germline V gene sequence: CDR1 SGHNT, CDR2 YYREEE (reference sequence). V was cut by 4 bases and J by 0 bases, with 5 bases left in between. The CDR3 bases are TGTGCCAGCAGCACGAGCTCCTACGAGCAGTACTTC. It specifies CASSTSSYEQYF.

The table lists this clonotype with a few counts. Here the CDR3 omits its conserved ending phenylalanine or tryptophan, so a read error is the likely source. Because the CDR3's place on the DNA is in doubt, the DNA is left out and the CDR3 is given as listed by TCRdb. This sequence joins TRBV19 and TRBJ2-7; TRBD1 is the table's D call, not checked against the DNA. The CDR3 is made up of 10 amino acids, end residues included. Germline CDR1 reads LNHDA; CDR2 reads SQIVND (reference sequence). Here the CDR3 reads CASSIRDRGR.

V usage is TRBV5-1 and J usage is TRBJ2-3; D call uncertain. The CDR3 is 14 amino acids. Per the germline V gene, CDR1 is SGHRS and CDR2 is YFSETQ. V was shortened by 3 bases and J by 2 bases, with 10 bases between the two germline ends. This chain's CDR3 is CASSWAGFTDTQYF. In nucleotides, the CDR3 is TGCGCCAGCAGCTGGGCTGGGTTCACAGATACGCAGTATTTT.

As to this clonotype: A much bigger clone sits one base away, suggesting this may be a read error. The genes are TRBV5-1 and TRBJ1-1; no reliable D call. The CDR3 extends over 15 amino acids. Germline lookup yields CDR1 SGHRS and CDR2 YFSETQ. V shed 3 bases and J shed 6 bases, with 18 bases lying between them. The CDR3 sequence: CASSSFDKTPPEAFF. As DNA, the CDR3 is TGCGCCAGCAGCTCCTTTGACAAGACCCCTCCTGAAGCTTTCTTT.

In this sample, this clonotype turned up a few times. The chain joins TRBV20-1 to TRBJ2-3; D call uncertain. The CDR3 covers 10 residues. The germline V gene encodes CDR1 DFQATT and CDR2 SNEGSKA (reference sequence). The ends were cut back, 7 bases at V and 0 bases at J, with 2 bases in the middle. Here the CDR3 reads CSVSTDTQYF. The CDR3 DNA reads as TGCAGTGTCAGCACAGATACGCAGTATTTT.

This clonotype appeared a few times. The V call is TRBV29-1, the J call TRBJ1-1; no definite D call. V was cut by 6 bases and J by 0 bases, with 14 bases left in between. The CDR3 is 14 amino acids. Germline values: CDR1 SQVTM, CDR2 ANQGSEA. The CDR3 is CSVRTVMLNTEAFF. DNA of the CDR3: TGCAGCGTGAGGACTGTTATGTTGAACACTGAAGCTTTCTTT. Full variable domain (outside the CDR3, taken from reference TRBV29-1 and TRBJ1-1): SAVISQKPSRDICQRGTSLTIQCQVDSQVTMMFWYRQQPGQSLTLIATANQGSEATYESGFVIDKFPISRPNLTFSTLTVSNMSPEDSSIYLCSVRTVMLNTEAFFGQGTRLTVV.

The rearrangement uses TRBV19 and TRBJ2-1; 12 bases align to TRBD2. Trimming cost V 7 bases and J 4 bases; bases outside gene matches: 5. The germline V gene encodes CDR1 LNHDA and CDR2 SQIVND (reference sequence). The CDR3 loop spans 15 amino acids. CDR3: CASIGTSGLYNEQFF. In DNA form, the CDR3 reads TGTGCCAGTATTGGGACTAGCGGGTTATACAATGAGCAGTTCTTC.

Points on this clonotype: One junction end disagrees with the germline gene, perhaps due to a read error. This chain joins TRBV11-2 and TRBJ1-1, with a weak D call TRBD1 (5 bases). The length of the CDR3 is 13 residues. Germline assignment: CDR1 SGHAT and CDR2 FQNNGV. The CDR3 protein is CASSLRQGTGAFF. The DNA for the CDR3 is TGTGCCAGCAGCTTAAGGCAGGGCACTGGAGCTTTCTTT.

The CDR3 bases are TGTGCCAGCAGCTTAGCGGAAGAAGGACAGAAGTACGAGCAGTACTTC. Translation: CASSLAEEGQKYEQYF. This chain uses TRBV11-1 with TRBJ2-7; a possible D gene is TRBD1 (6 bases). Germline V gene data show CDR1 as SGHAT and CDR2 as FQDESV (reference sequence). CDR3 length equals 16 residues. Between the trimmed V and J ends, which lost 0 bases and 4 bases, there was a span of 16 bases.

This clonotype appeared a single time. This chain links TRBV5-1 with TRBJ1-1, with TRBD1 matching 7 bases. The germline V gene encodes CDR1 SGHRS and CDR2 YFSETQ. Trimming took 0 bases from V and 2 from J; bases not matched to a gene: 4. There are 15 residues in the CDR3. The CDR3 region is CASSLGRGRNTEAFF. CDR3 sequence (DNA): TGCGCCAGCAGCTTGGGTAGGGGGCGAAACACTGAAGCTTTCTTT.